The sequence of this T cell receptor beta chain was determined in a study of patients and donors after allogeneic stem cell transplantation. Points on this clonotype: The junction shows a germline mismatch at one end, possibly a read error.

The CDR3 is 15 amino acids. Germline V gene data show CDR1 as SGDLS and CDR2 as YYNGEE. TCRdb reprocessed the RT-PCR reads with MiXCR, giving one entry per CDR3 protein. The data show roughly 940,000 distinct CDR3 sequences, roughly 18% seen once. Sequenced: blood, either unsorted or a sorted T cell fraction (not recorded which). This chain links TRBV9 with TRBJ1-6; possible D gene TRBD1, 6 bases. The receptor was isolated from a human donor who was either an allogeneic HSCT recipient or a stem cell or donor lymphocyte infusion donor (not recorded which). It is not recorded whose cells these are; they may come from a transplant donor. The CDR3 coding sequence is TGTGCCAGCAGCGGGCTACAGGGCTATAATTCACCCCTCTACTTT. This gives the protein CASSGLQGYNSPLYF. Full variable domain (rest looked up from reference TRBV9 and TRBJ1-6): DSGVTQTPKHLITATGQRVTLRCSPRSGDLSVYWYQQSLDQGLQFLIQYYNGEERAKGNILERFSAQQFPDLHSELNLSSLELGDSALYFCASSGLQGYNSPLYFGNGTRLTVT.